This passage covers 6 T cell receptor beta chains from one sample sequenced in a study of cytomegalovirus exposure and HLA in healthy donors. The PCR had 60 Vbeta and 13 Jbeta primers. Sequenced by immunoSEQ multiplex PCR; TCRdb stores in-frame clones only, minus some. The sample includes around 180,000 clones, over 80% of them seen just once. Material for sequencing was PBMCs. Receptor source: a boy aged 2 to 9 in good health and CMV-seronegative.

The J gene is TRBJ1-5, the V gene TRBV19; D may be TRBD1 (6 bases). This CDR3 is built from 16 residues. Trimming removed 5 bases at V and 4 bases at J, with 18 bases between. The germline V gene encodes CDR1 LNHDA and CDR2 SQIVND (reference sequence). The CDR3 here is CASSRDRQGGNQPQHF. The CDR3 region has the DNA TGTGCCAGTAGTCGTGACAGGCAAGGTGGGAATCAGCCCCAGCATTTT.

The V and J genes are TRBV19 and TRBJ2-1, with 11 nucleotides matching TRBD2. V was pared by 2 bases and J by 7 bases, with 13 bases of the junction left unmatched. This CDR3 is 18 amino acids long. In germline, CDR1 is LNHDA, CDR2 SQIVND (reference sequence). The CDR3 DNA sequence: TGTGCCAGTAGTATAATTCTGTTCTCCCTAGCGGGGGGTAATGAGCAGTTCTTC. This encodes CASSIILFSLAGGNEQFF.

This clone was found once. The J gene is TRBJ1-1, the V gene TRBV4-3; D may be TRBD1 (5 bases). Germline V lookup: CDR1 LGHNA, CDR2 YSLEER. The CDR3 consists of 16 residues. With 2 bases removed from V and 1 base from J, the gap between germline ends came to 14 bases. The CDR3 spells CASSQRMQGGNTEAFF. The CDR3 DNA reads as TGCGCCAGCAGCCAACGGATGCAGGGTGGGAACACTGAAGCTTTCTTT.

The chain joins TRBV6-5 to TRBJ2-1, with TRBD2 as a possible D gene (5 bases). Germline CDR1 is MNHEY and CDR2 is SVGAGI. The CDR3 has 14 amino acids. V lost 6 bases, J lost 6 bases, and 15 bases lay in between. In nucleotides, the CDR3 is TGTGCCAGCAGCCTCCGCCGGGGTACCAATGAGCAGTTCTTC. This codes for CASSLRRGTNEQFF.

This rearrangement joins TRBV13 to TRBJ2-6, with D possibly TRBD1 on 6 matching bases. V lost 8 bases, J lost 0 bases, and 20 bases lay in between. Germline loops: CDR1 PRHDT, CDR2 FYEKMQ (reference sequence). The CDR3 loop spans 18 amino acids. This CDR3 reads CASELRDTPFSGANVLTF. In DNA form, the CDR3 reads TGTGCCAGCGAACTCCGGGACACCCCTTTCTCTGGGGCCAACGTCCTGACTTTC.

The CDR3 reads CASKVGDCMPTYEQYV. The CDR3 DNA reads as TGTGCCAGCAAGGTGGGGGACTGCATGCCTACCTACGAGCAGTACGTC. The chain links TRBV5-5 to TRBJ2-7; weak D call: TRBD2 (6 bases). CDR1 and CDR2 from the germline V gene are SGHKS and YYEKEE (reference sequence). CDR3 length equals 16 residues. The V end was cut by 6 bases, the J end by 2 bases, with 21 bases between.